In this sample, the clone carrying this T cell receptor beta chain turned up once. Its specificity is unknown. V lost 4 bases and J 0 bases, leaving 13 bases between the germline ends. The CDR3 runs to 16 residues. Germline V CDR1 and CDR2: MDHEN, SYDVKM. Vbeta (60) and Jbeta (13) primers were used in the PCR. Measured with immunoSEQ multiplex PCR; TCRdb has only the in-frame clones, and not every one. Of fewer than 130,000 clones in the sample, 79% were seen once. The data belong to a study of cytomegalovirus exposure and HLA in healthy donors. About the study: From donors who were HLA-typed, an early data release held approximately 91 million unique TCRs.

General study points: Researchers reported in a later analysis that common viral pathogens appeared linked to several top clusters. As was reported, the classifier diagnosed cytomegalovirus status with high specificity and sensitivity. One later analysis reportedly identified an Asian-associated ancestry cluster that showed fewer N-insertions than the roughly 640-donor mean.

The rearrangement joins TRBV28 to TRBJ1-3, with D hard to call. The clonotype comes from a woman in her forties in good health and CMV-seronegative. The sequenced material came from PBMCs. CDR3: CASSSRGVNSGNTIYF. CDR3 DNA: TGTGCCAGCAGTTCTCGTGGAGTTAACTCTGGAAACACCATATATTTT.